Presented here are 21 T cell receptor beta chains from one specimen sequenced in a study of quantifying T cell responses using KT2 cells (dated by TCRdb to about 2017). With regard to the full study: RNA was DNase-treated and reverse transcribed with TCR alpha and beta constant-region primers, mostly using SuperScript III.

Library preparation was by UMI-ligation and nested PCR. Sequencing relied on an Illumina MiSeq. A single-stranded oligonucleotide bearing the Illumina SP2 sequence and a UMI was ligated to the 3' end of the cDNA with T4 RNA ligase 1. PCR1 consisted of 4 cycles (98 degrees C 15 s, 69 degrees C 30 s, 72 degrees C 40 s), and for the beta primer an equimolar mix of RC1.1 and RC1.2 was used to cover TRBC1 and TRBC2. TCRdb trimmed public reads at Q25 via fastp, called clones via MiXCR and kept in-frame beta chains. Entries are consolidated by CDR3 protein sequence, retaining the most common genes and DNA. Recorded for this sample are tens of thousands of distinct CDR3 sequences; about 7.1% of them occurred a single time. The top ten clonotypes cover 15% to 18% of the sample. Sample: PBMCs spiked with cells of the T cell clone KT2. The receptors were sampled from a human donor.

This clonotype was seen many times. The chain uses TRBV7-2 and TRBJ1-1; D ambiguous. The CDR3 loop spans 13 amino acids. The V gene's germline CDR1 is SGHTA and CDR2 FQGNSA. V was cut by 3 bases and J by 1 base, with 6 bases left in between. In DNA, the CDR3 is TGTGCCAGCAGCTTCGCGGGGAACACTGAAGCTTTCTTT. The encoded protein is CASSFAGNTEAFF.

This clonotype was seen a few times. The chain joins TRBV7-8 to TRBJ2-7; D is unclear. V gave up 1 base and J gave up 1 base, with 8 bases separating them. Per germline, CDR1 SGHVS and CDR2 FQNEAQ. The CDR3 has 14 residues. This CDR3 is CASSLGGPSYEQYF. CDR3 coding DNA: TGTGCCAGCAGCTTAGGCGGTCCTTCCTACGAGCAGTACTTC.

J is TRBJ2-7 and V is TRBV4-2; D possibly matches TRBD1 or TRBD2 (5 bases each). Germline lookup yields CDR1 LGHNA and CDR2 YNFKEQ. The CDR3 spans 14 residues. V gave up 3 bases and J gave up 4 bases, with 13 bases separating them. CDR3 DNA: TGTGCCAGCAGCCAGCCGGGAAGGGGATACGAGCAGTACTTC. This gives the protein CASSQPGRGYEQYF.

The rearrangement uses TRBV7-2 and TRBJ2-7, with TRBD1 matching 7 bases. Germline V gene data show CDR1 as SGHTA and CDR2 as FQGNSA. Trimming took 1 base from V and 4 from J; bases not matched to a gene: 7. The CDR3 is 15 amino acids. The CDR3 region is CASSLDPTGAYEQYF. CDR3 coding DNA: TGTGCCAGCAGCTTAGACCCAACAGGGGCTTACGAGCAGTACTTC.

This clonotype was counted many times. The CDR3 region has the DNA TGTGCCAGCAGCTTGGGGGGACTAGAGGTGTCAGATACGCAGTATTTT. It yields the protein CASSLGGLEVSDTQYF. The chain is built from TRBV5-4 and TRBJ2-3; 8 nucleotides match TRBD2. V lost 0 bases and J lost 4; bases outside the gene matches: 7. The CDR3 loop spans 16 amino acids. CDR1 is SGHNT, CDR2 YYREEE, per germline (reference sequence).

Many counts were recorded for this clonotype. The CDR3 nucleotides are TGTGCCTGGAGTCGGGAAGCGTGGGAGACCCAGTACTTC. Translating it yields CAWSREAWETQYF. This rearrangement joins TRBV30 to TRBJ2-5; D may be TRBD2 (5 bases). V was clipped by 2 bases and J by 5 bases, with 12 bases between them. This CDR3 is 13 amino acids long. Germline V lookup: CDR1 GTSNPN, CDR2 SVGIG (reference sequence).

As for this clonotype: This clone may be a read error of a much larger clone one base away. Without the conserved terminal phenylalanine or tryptophan, this CDR3 likely stems from a read error. The J gene is TRBJ2-1, the V gene TRBV7-9; D perhaps matches TRBD2 (5 bases). V shed 2 bases and J shed 7 bases, with 6 bases lying between them. In germline, CDR1 is SEHNR, CDR2 FQNEAQ (reference sequence). The CDR3 runs to 12 residues. CDR3 sequence (DNA): TGTGCCAGCAGCTTACCGGGGAATGAGCAGTTCTCC. Amino acid sequence: CASSLPGNEQFS.

This clonotype appeared many times. The chain couples TRBV11-2 to TRBJ1-2; D is perhaps TRBD1 (6 bases). This CDR3 is 15 amino acids long. V was trimmed by 3 bases and J by 6 bases, leaving 17 bases between them. The germline gives CDR1 SGHAT, CDR2 FQNNGV. The CDR3 region has the DNA TGTGCCAGCAGCTTTAGCATAAGGACAGAAAATGGCTACACCTTC. This sequence encodes CASSFSIRTENGYTF.

This clonotype was observed many times. The chain combines TRBV7-2 with TRBJ2-2; 10 nucleotides match TRBD2. Germline CDR1 and CDR2: SGHTA and FQGNSA. V lost 5 bases and J lost 2; bases outside the gene matches: 5. The CDR3 has 16 amino acids. The CDR3 DNA follows: TGTGCCAGCAGCATTACTAGCGGGGTCAACACCGGGGAGCTGTTTTTT. Translated: CASSITSGVNTGELFF. The full variable domain, rest sourced from reference TRBV7-2 and TRBJ2-2, is GAGVSQSPSNKVTEKGKDVELRCDPISGHTALYWYRQSLGQGLEFLIYFQGNSAPDKSGLPSDRFSAERTGGSVSTLTIQRTQQEDSAVYLCASSITSGVNTGELFFGEGSRLTVL.

The table lists this clonotype with many counts. The rearrangement joins TRBV6-2 or TRBV6-3 to TRBJ2-1, with a tentative D call TRBD2 (6 bases). CDR1 and CDR2 (germline): MNHEY, SVGEGT. V shed 6 bases and J shed 4 bases, with 19 bases lying between them. CDR3 length: 16 amino acids. The CDR3 is CASSEFGGQLYNEQFF. In DNA form, the CDR3 reads TGTGCCAGCAGCGAGTTCGGAGGGCAGCTTTACAATGAGCAGTTCTTC.

This clonotype was detected a few times. For the CDR3, the DNA is TGTGCCACCAGCAGAGATAGACTAGTCCAAGAGACCCAGTACTTC. Its translation is CATSRDRLVQETQYF. This sequence joins TRBV15 and TRBJ2-5; D is possibly TRBD2 (6 bases). This CDR3 spans 15 amino acids. The germline gives CDR1 LNHNV, CDR2 YYDKDF (reference sequence). Trimming took 0 bases from V and 1 from J, leaving 9 bases between them.

The chain combines TRBV7-3 with TRBJ1-1, with TRBD1 as a possible D gene (5 bases). This CDR3 is built from 15 residues. V was cut by 5 bases and J by 4 bases, with 17 bases left in between. Germline CDR1 SGHTA, CDR2 FQGTGA. The CDR3 sequence: CASSPPQTAGTEAFF. In nucleotides, the CDR3 is TGTGCCAGCAGCCCCCCCCAGACAGCAGGCACTGAAGCTTTCTTT. The full variable domain, its missing parts supplied by reference TRBV7-3 and TRBJ1-1, is GAGVSQTPSNKVTEKGKYVELRCDPISGHTALYWYRQSLGQGPEFLIYFQGTGAADDSGLPNDRFFAVRPEGSVSTLKIQRTERGDSAVYLCASSPPQTAGTEAFFGQGTRLTVV.

This sequence joins TRBV20-1 and TRBJ2-7; 9 positions match TRBD2. The germline CDR1 and CDR2 sequences are DFQATT and SNEGSKA (reference sequence). The CDR3 loop spans 13 amino acids. Trimming cost V 4 bases and J 4 bases; bases outside gene matches: 5. CDR3 sequence (DNA): TGCAGTGCTAAATTTAGCGGGAGTTACGAGCAGTACTTC. Encoded protein: CSAKFSGSYEQYF.

In its sample, this clonotype ranks as large (0.1 to 1%). V gene TRBV15 combines with J gene TRBJ1-1; D is perhaps TRBD1 (6 bases). V was pared by 3 bases and J by 4 bases, with 15 bases between. Germline V CDR1 and CDR2: LNHNV, YYDKDF (reference sequence). This CDR3 is 15 amino acids long. The CDR3 bases are TGTGCCACCAGCAGGGAGATCACAGGGAGCACTGAAGCTTTCTTT. It yields the protein CATSREITGSTEAFF. Together with reference TRBV15 and TRBJ1-1, the CDR3 gives the full variable domain: DAMVIQNPRYQVTQFGKPVTLSCSQTLNHNVMYWYQQKSSQAPKLLFHYYDKDFNNEADTPDNFQSRRPNTSFCFLDIRSPGLGDTAMYLCATSREITGSTEAFFGQGTRLTVV.

The chain couples TRBV4-2 to TRBJ1-6; TRBD1 matches 7 bases. The CDR3 has 18 residues. J lost 8 bases, V lost 0 bases, and 13 bases had no gene match. Looked up from germline, CDR1 is LGHNA and CDR2 is YNFKEQ. CDR3 sequence reads: CASSQDLARQGLDSPLHF. In DNA, the CDR3 is TGTGCCAGCAGCCAAGATCTGGCTAGACAGGGATTGGATTCACCCCTCCACTTT.

Points on this clonotype: A read error is possible here, since a much larger clone lies one base away. The chain carries TRBV20-1 and TRBJ1-5, with D maybe TRBD1 (5 bases). Looked up from germline, CDR1 is DFQATT and CDR2 is SNEGSKA (reference sequence). CDR3 length: 13 residues. Here the CDR3 DNA reads TGCAGTGCTAGAGTAACACTTGCAGGGCCCCAGAATTTT. This sequence encodes CSARVTLAGPQNF.

This clonotype has a count of ten or more. The chain is built from TRBV6-5 and TRBJ2-5; D remains unclear. Germline V gene sequence: CDR1 MNHEY, CDR2 SVGAGI. Trimming pared 2 bases from V and 3 bases from J, leaving 19 bases between. This CDR3 contains 17 residues. The CDR3 nucleotides read TGTGCCAGCAGTTACACAAGAACAGAGTTCGCTGAAGAGACCCAGTACTTC. This translates into CASSYTRTEFAEETQYF.

This clonotype was seen more than once but under ten times. V gene TRBV5-1 combines with J gene TRBJ2-7; perhaps TRBD2 as D (7 bases). Germline CDR1 reads SGHRS; CDR2 reads YFSETQ. The CDR3 is 15 residues long. The V and J ends lost 4 bases and 3 bases respectively, with 17 bases between them. Here the CDR3 reads CASSLGGAGDYEQYF. In DNA form, the CDR3 reads TGCGCCAGCAGCCTGGGGGGGGCAGGGGACTACGAGCAGTACTTC.

The chain combines TRBV28 with TRBJ2-1; 9 nucleotides match TRBD1. This CDR3 has 14 amino acids. Germline loops: CDR1 MDHEN, CDR2 SYDVKM. J gave up 9 bases and V 7 bases, and 10 bases lay outside the gene matches. CDR3 residues: CASNRGQGLSEQFF. CDR3 DNA sequence: TGTGCCAGCAATCGGGGACAGGGACTTAGTGAGCAGTTCTTC.

This clonotype was seen a handful of times. The chain couples TRBV20-1 to TRBJ2-7; possible D gene TRBD1, 6 bases. This CDR3 has 14 residues. CDR1 and CDR2 from the germline V gene are DFQATT and SNEGSKA (reference sequence). V was shortened by 3 bases and J by 5 bases, with 17 bases between the two germline ends. CDR3 sequence reads: CSASKGGIENEQYF. CDR3 bases: TGCAGTGCTAGTAAAGGGGGTATAGAGAACGAGCAGTACTTC.

This clonotype occurred a few times. This chain connects TRBV19 to TRBJ1-2; the D gene is possibly TRBD1 (6 bases). The CDR3 runs 14 residues. The V gene lost 4 bases and the J gene lost 2 bases, with 11 bases spanning the gap. From germline, CDR1 is LNHDA and CDR2 SQIVND (reference sequence). The CDR3: CASSRSGANYGYTF. CDR3 sequence (DNA): TGTGCCAGTAGTAGGTCAGGGGCCAACTATGGCTACACCTTC.